These T cell receptor beta chains were read from a single sample in a study of shared clonotypes between healthy human individuals. TCRdb's table, derived via immunoSEQ multiplex PCR, lists solely in-frame clones and lacks some. Among approximately 740,000 clones listed, around 72% were seen once. The sequenced sample consisted of memory CD4+ T cells sorted from blood. The origin of the receptors is a woman aged 30 to 39 in good health. The conserved cysteine and the conserved F or W are not part of the CDR3 here.

TRBV14 | ASSPRTDSNYGYT
TRBV29-1 | SVGTDNEKLF
TRBV19 | ASSGPSSSYNEQF
TRBV7-9 | ASSPQAVEQF
TRBV6-5 | ASSFTPRYGYT
TRBV2 | ASSEDRTYTGELF
TRBV29-1 | SVVGQGAGGTYYNEQF
TRBV13 | ASSPRAGKTANTGELF
TRBV29-1 | SVVQGMNTEAF
TRBV5-3 | ARSGGQGIHEQY
TRBV18 | ASSPSPPRVGIEAF
TRBV5-6 | ASSSASGSSYEQY
TRBV7-9 | ASSPRTRTNTGELF
TRBV5-1 | ASSRRTGGQYEQY
TRBV6-5 | ASRSGGSGNTIY
TRBV6-4 | ASSGTASVTEAF
TRBV19 | AAFGVANEAF
TRBV7-2 | ASSPSLLAGRGDTQY
TRBV30 | AWSWNGAEGYT
TRBV4-1 | ASSLSGAAPYEQY
TRBV5-1 | ASSLGTEGTEAF
TRBV19 | ASSTTGSIPNTGELF
TRBV5-5 | ASSSFLLTETYTDTQY
TRBV28 | ASSHPGADKETQY
TRBV19 | ASTPGVGGETDEAF
TRBV9 | ASSVMLRQTGELF
TRBV14 | ASSQWDRDNEKLF
TRBV30 | AWNRGQGQPQH
TRBV5-6 | ASSLGRQPQH
TRBV7-8 | ASSLPGQGNYGYT
TRBV27 | ASSLSGLDRVINYGYT
TRBV6-1 | ASSLAGEGEQF
TRBV19 | ATKQGVGMNTEAF
TRBV5-1 | ASSWLGNNEKLF
TRBV15 | ATSRDRGSGYGYT
TRBV27 | ASSWRQGASGYT
TRBV6-5 | ASSGFTVSNQPQH
TRBV9 | ASQAGDFGELF
TRBV7-7 | ASSFGTGELF
TRBV6-6 | ASTQLAGNNEQY
TRBV5-8 | ASSLVGTGASFYGYT
TRBV7-3 | ASSSVAGELDTQY